The T cell receptor (beta chain) under discussion was sequenced for a study of beta chain features in type 1 diabetes. Study-level results: All four CD4+ subsets of Type 1 diabetes patients contained TCRB CDR3s that were moderately but significantly shorter.

Note on this clone: Its antigen is unknown.

The isolated RNA, all of it, was reverse transcribed, so expressed TCRB transcripts were what got sequenced. Sequenced by immunoSEQ multiplex PCR; TCRdb stores in-frame clones only, minus some. The sample comprises roughly 700,000 clones, 13% of which are singletons, and less than 0.025% rests with the top ten. Germline lookup yields CDR1 SGHAT and CDR2 FQNNGV. The CDR3 extends over 17 amino acids. The junction had 12 bases not matched to a gene; V was cut back by 1 base and J by 6 bases. The TCR was taken from a man younger than 30 with type 1 diabetes. This chain uses TRBV11-2 with TRBJ2-5; 9 nucleotides agree with TRBD1. Sequencing used naive CD4+ T cells from blood. The CDR3 spells CASSLGEGQGWMQTQYF. Here the CDR3 DNA reads TGTGCCAGCAGCTTAGGGGAGGGACAGGGTTGGATGCAGACCCAGTACTTC.